What follows is one TCR beta chain and its context. Its antigen is undetermined. This record belongs to a study of T cell responses to AZD1222 COVID-19 vaccine. Study as a whole: Some second doses came at about 4 weeks and others at about 12 weeks; these were pooled.

Sequenced by immunoSEQ multiplex PCR; TCRdb stores in-frame clones only, minus some. Found here are more than 150,000 clones, roughly 94% of them singletons; the top ten hold approximately 0.64%. Findings and caveats of the study: No day 14 peak samples; only post-peak repertoires were characterized. Clonal diversity was possibly underestimated, and white British individuals and females predominated among donors. Baseline seropositives among AZD1222 recipients totaled only 5 to 7.

This material consisted of peripheral blood, taken on day 0 of AZD1222 vaccination. This clonotype was obtained from an adult in good health.

The CDR3 protein is CASSRDQGGYTF. The DNA for the CDR3 is TGTGCCAGCAGCCGTGACCAGGGAGGCTACACCTTC. The V gene is TRBV3-1 (or the pseudogene TRBV3-2), the J gene TRBJ1-2; D possibly corresponds to TRBD1 (5 bases). The CDR3 is 12 amino acids. Per the germline V gene, CDR1 is LGHDT and CDR2 is YNNKEL (reference sequence). Deletions cut 4 bases from V and 8 bases from J, with 11 bases between.